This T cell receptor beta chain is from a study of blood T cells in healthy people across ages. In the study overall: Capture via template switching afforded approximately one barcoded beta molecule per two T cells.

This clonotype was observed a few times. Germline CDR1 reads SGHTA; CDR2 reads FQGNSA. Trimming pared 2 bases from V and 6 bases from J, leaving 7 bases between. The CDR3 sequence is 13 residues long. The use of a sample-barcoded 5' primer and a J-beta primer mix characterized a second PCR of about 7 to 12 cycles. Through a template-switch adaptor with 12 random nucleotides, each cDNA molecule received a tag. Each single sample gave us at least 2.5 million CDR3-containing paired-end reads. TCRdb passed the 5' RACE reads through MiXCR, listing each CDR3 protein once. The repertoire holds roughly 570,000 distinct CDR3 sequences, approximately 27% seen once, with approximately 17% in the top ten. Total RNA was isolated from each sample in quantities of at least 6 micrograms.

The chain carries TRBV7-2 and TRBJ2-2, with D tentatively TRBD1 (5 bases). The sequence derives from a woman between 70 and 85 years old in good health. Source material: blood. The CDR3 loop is CASSLSRAGELFF. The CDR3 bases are TGTGCCAGCAGCTTAAGCAGGGCCGGGGAGCTGTTTTTT.